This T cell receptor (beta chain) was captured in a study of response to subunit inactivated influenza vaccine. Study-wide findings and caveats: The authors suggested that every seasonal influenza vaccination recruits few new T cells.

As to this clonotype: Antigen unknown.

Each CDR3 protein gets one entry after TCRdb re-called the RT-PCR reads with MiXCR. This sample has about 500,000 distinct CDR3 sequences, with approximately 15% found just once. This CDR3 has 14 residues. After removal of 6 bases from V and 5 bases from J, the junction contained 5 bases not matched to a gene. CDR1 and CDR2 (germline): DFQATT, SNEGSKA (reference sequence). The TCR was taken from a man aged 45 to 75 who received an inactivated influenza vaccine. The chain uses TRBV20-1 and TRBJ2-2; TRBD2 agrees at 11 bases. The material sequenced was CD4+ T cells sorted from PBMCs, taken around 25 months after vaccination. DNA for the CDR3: TGCAGTGCAGGGGGGACTAGCGGTACCGGGGAGCTGTTTTTT. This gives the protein CSAGGTSGTGELFF.